In this sample, the clone carrying this T cell receptor beta chain turned up many times. The source of the sample is a study of T cells in Graves' hyperthyroidism and ophthalmopathy. Amplified regions were TCR beta CDR3 sequences from RNA transcripts. The study used the HTBI primer set for a first-round RT-PCR of the TCR CDR3. TCRdb independently ran MiXCR on the multiplex PCR reads; one entry per CDR3 protein. The data contain more than 300,000 distinct CDR3 sequences, about 18% of them seen just once; the ten biggest clones take up around a third. V lost 4 bases and J lost 7, with 11 bases in between. The CDR3 covers 14 residues. Germline CDR1 and CDR2: LGHDT and YNNKEL (reference sequence).

This receptor was obtained from a woman younger than 45 with Graves' hyperthyroidism that later progressed to Graves' ophthalmopathy. The specimen sequenced was blood. This chain uses TRBV3-1 with TRBJ1-6, with D possibly TRBD1 on 6 matching bases. The CDR3 sequence is CASSRGQINSPLHF. The CDR3 coding sequence is TGTGCCAGCAGCCGCGGACAGATAAATTCACCCCTCCACTTT.